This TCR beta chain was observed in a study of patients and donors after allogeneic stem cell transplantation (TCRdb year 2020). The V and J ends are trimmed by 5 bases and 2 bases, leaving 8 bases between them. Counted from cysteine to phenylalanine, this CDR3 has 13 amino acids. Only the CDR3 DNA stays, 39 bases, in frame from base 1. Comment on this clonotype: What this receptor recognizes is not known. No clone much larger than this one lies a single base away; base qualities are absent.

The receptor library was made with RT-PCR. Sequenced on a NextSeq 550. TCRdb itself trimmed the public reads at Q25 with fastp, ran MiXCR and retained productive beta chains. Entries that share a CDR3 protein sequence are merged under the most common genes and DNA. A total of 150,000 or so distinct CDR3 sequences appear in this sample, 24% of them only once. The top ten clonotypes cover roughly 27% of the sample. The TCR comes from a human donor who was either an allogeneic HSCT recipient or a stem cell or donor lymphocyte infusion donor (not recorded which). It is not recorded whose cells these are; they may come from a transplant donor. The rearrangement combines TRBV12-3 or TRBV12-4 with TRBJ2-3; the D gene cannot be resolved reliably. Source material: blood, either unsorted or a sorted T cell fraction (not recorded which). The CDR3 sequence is CASSPEFTDTQYF. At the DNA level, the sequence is TGTGCCAGCAGTCCGGAGTTCACAGATACGCAGTATTTT.